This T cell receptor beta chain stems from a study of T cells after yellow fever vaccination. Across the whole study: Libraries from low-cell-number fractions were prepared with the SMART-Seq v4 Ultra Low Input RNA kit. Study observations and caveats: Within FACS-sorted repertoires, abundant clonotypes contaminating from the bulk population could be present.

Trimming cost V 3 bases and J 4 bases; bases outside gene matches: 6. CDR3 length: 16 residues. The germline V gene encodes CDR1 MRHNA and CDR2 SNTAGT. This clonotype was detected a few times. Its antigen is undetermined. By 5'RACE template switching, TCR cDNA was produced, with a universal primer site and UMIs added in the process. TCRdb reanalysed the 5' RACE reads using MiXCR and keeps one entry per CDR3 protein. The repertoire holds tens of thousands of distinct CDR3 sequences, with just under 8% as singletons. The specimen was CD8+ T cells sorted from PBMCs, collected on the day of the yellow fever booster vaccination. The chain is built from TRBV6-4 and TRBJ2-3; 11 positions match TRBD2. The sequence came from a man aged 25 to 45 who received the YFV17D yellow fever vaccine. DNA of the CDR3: TGTGCCAGCAGTGAAACTAGCGGGAGTAGCGCAGATACGCAGTATTTT. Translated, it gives CASSETSGSSADTQYF.